Each of the 24 T cell receptor beta chains below was sequenced from the same sample in a study of shared clonotypes between healthy human individuals. Measured with immunoSEQ multiplex PCR; TCRdb has only the in-frame clones, and not every one. This table holds about 1.1 million clones, about four fifths found once. Sequencing was carried out using memory CD4+ T cells from PBMCs. Stated subset: CD45RA-negative fraction. All receptors derive from a young man in good health. Some clones in this sample may be carry-over from other donors' samples.

The rearrangement joins TRBV7-2 to TRBJ1-2; 7 bases align to TRBD1. There are 13 residues in the CDR3. From germline, CDR1 is SGHTA and CDR2 FQGNSA. The trim removed 5 bases at V and 3 bases at J, leaving 3 bases unmatched. CDR3 coding DNA: TGTGCCAGCAGCATCGACAGGGACTATGGCTACACCTTC. It codes for CASSIDRDYGYTF.

The chain joins TRBV20-1 to TRBJ1-5; D not resolved. The length of the CDR3 is 9 residues. Germline V gives CDR1 DFQATT, CDR2 SNEGSKA (reference sequence). The CDR3 loop is CAVNQPQHF. CDR3 bases: TGCGCCGTCAATCAGCCCCAGCATTTT.

The chain recombines TRBV6-6 with TRBJ1-3; D ambiguous. V dropped 6 bases and J dropped 0 bases, with 12 bases sitting between them. Germline V gene sequence: CDR1 MNHNY, CDR2 SVGAGI (reference sequence). The CDR3 sequence is 15 residues long. The CDR3 nucleotides read TGTGCCAGCAGCCTGACATCCCCCTCTGGAAACACCATATATTTT. Its translation is CASSLTSPSGNTIYF.

The rearrangement joins TRBV5-1 to TRBJ2-1, with 7 bases identical to TRBD1. The germline V gene encodes CDR1 SGHRS and CDR2 YFSETQ. This CDR3 has 15 residues. V lost 2 bases and J lost 3; bases outside the gene matches: 5. This chain's CDR3 is CASSFMTGFYNEQFF. CDR3 sequence (DNA): TGCGCCAGCAGCTTTATGACAGGGTTCTACAATGAGCAGTTCTTC.

In its sample, this clone was seen once. The junction differs from germline at one of its ends, possibly a read error. This chain connects TRBV6-1 to TRBJ1-3; D might be TRBD1 (5 bases). Germline V lookup: CDR1 MNHNS, CDR2 SASEGT. The CDR3 contains 14 residues. CDR3 amino acids: CASQWGVDGNAIYF. DNA for the CDR3: TGTGCCAGCCAATGGGGGGTTGATGGAAACGCCATATATTTT.

The CDR3, as DNA: TGTGCCAGCAGCACAGGGACAGTAAACTCCTACGAGCAGTACTTC. Translating it yields CASSTGTVNSYEQYF. The genes are TRBV7-9 and TRBJ2-7, with 7 bases that match TRBD1. V dropped 5 bases and J dropped 0; count of bases not matched to a gene: 7. Germline CDR1 reads SEHNR; CDR2 reads FQNEAQ (reference sequence). The CDR3 runs to 15 residues.

The chain employs TRBV7-2 and TRBJ1-2; TRBD1 is a possible D gene (5 bases). CDR3 length: 15 residues. Germline lookup yields CDR1 SGHTA and CDR2 FQGNSA. Trimming removed 5 bases at V and 1 base at J, with 14 bases between. The CDR3 is CASSQMRGINYGYTF. As DNA, the CDR3 is TGTGCCAGCAGCCAGATGAGGGGCATTAACTATGGCTACACCTTC.

Concerning this clone: The same CDR3 arises from other DNA sequences in this sample as well. CDR3: CASSSGQFSYEQYF. The DNA of the CDR3 is TGTGCCAGCAGCTCAGGACAGTTCTCCTACGAGCAGTACTTC. The V and J genes are TRBV11-2 and TRBJ2-7, with D tentatively TRBD1 (6 bases). The ends were cut back, 4 bases at V and 0 bases at J, with 10 bases in the middle. The CDR3 runs to 14 residues. Germline V lookup: CDR1 SGHAT, CDR2 FQNNGV.

This chain connects TRBV5-4 to TRBJ2-1; unclear D gene. V lost 4 bases and J 9 bases, leaving 17 bases between the germline ends. The length of the CDR3 is 14 residues. Per germline, CDR1 SGHNT and CDR2 YYREEE (reference sequence). CDR3 bases: TGTGCCAGCAGCCCCGATAGGGTTGGCGGTGAGCAGTTCTTC. This codes for CASSPDRVGGEQFF. The whole variable domain, filled in from reference TRBV5-4 and TRBJ2-1, reads ETGVTQSPTHLIKTRGQQVTLRCSSQSGHNTVSWYQQALGQGPQFIFQYYREEENGRGNFPPRFSGLQFPNYSSELNVNALELDDSALYLCASSPDRVGGEQFFGPGTRLTVL.

This clone was seen a single time. This chain joins TRBV1 and TRBJ2-7; the table's D call, TRBD2, was not checked against the DNA. TRBV1 is given as a pseudogene. This CDR3 contains 17 residues. The CDR3 nucleotides are TGCACCAGCAGCCAAGAGGGGAGGAGGACTAGCGGTTACGAGCAGTACTTC. Translation: CTSSQEGRRTSGYEQYF.

This chain uses TRBV18 with TRBJ2-2, with no clear D. The CDR3 totals 15 residues. The germline V gene has CDR1 KGHSH and CDR2 LQKENI. V dropped 3 bases and J dropped 1 base, with 9 bases sitting between them. This CDR3 reads CASSPSLGNTGELFF. The DNA of the CDR3 is TGTGCCAGCTCACCCTCGCTAGGGAACACCGGGGAGCTGTTTTTT. Based on the CDR3 plus reference TRBV18 and TRBJ2-2, the full variable domain is NAGVMQNPRHLVRRRGQEARLRCSPMKGHSHVYWYRQLPEEGLKFMVYLQKENIIDESGMPKERFSAEFPKEGPSILRIQQVVRGDSAAYFCASSPSLGNTGELFFGEGSRLTVL.

This clone was seen a single time. The same CDR3 also results from other DNA sequences found in this sample. Here the CDR3 DNA reads TGCGCCAGCAGCCTACAGGGGGCGAGCTACGAGCAGTACTTC. As protein: CASSLQGASYEQYF. This rearrangement joins TRBV5-1 to TRBJ2-7; 9 bases fit TRBD1. This CDR3 has 14 amino acids. Unmatched junction bases numbered 5, after V lost 4 bases and J lost 3 bases. Germline-derived CDR1 and CDR2 are SGHRS and YFSETQ.

The chain recombines TRBV5-5 with TRBJ1-4, with unresolved D. The CDR3 runs 14 residues. Germline assignment: CDR1 SGHKS and CDR2 YYEKEE (reference sequence). The ends were cut back, 0 bases at V and 4 bases at J, with 7 bases in the middle. Here the CDR3 DNA reads TGTGCCAGCAGCTTGGAGCGGGTTAATGAAAAACTGTTTTTT. Amino acids: CASSLERVNEKLFF.

About this clone: A much larger clone lies a single base off, so this may be a read error. Additional DNA sequences in this sample encode the identical CDR3. V usage is TRBV7-3 and J usage is TRBJ1-1; possible D gene TRBD1, 5 bases. Trimming stripped 4 bases from V and 1 base from J, with 7 bases between. The CDR3 is 13 residues long. Looked up from germline, CDR1 is SGHTA and CDR2 is FQGTGA. The CDR3 DNA reads TGTGCCAGCAGCTCGCAGGGGAACACTGAAGCTTTCTTT. Translation gives CASSSQGNTEAFF.

The CDR3 DNA follows: TGCGCCAGCAGCTTGTTCGCGGGAGGACCCTACGAGCAGTACTTC. Amino acids: CASSLFAGGPYEQYF. The chain links TRBV5-1 to TRBJ2-7; 8 positions match TRBD2. CDR1 and CDR2 (germline): SGHRS, YFSETQ. The CDR3 totals 15 residues. V dropped 1 base and J dropped 2; count of bases not matched to a gene: 5.

This clone was observed a single time. This chain connects TRBV18 to TRBJ2-1; 11 bases are shared with TRBD2. The CDR3 totals 16 residues. V lost 4 bases to trimming and J lost 9 bases; unmatched junction nucleotides: 11. Germline lookup yields CDR1 KGHSH and CDR2 LQKENI. As DNA, the CDR3 is TGTGCCAGCTCACTCTCCTTAGCGGGAGGGCCCGGTGAGCAGTTCTTC. Protein sequence: CASSLSLAGGPGEQFF.

The chain recombines TRBV5-4 with TRBJ2-5; TRBD2 matches 7 bases. Germline values: CDR1 SGHNT, CDR2 YYREEE (reference sequence). J was trimmed by 1 base and V by 4 bases; bases with no gene match: 10. The length of the CDR3 is 16 residues. CDR3 DNA sequence: TGTGCCAGCAGCCCGACTAGCACAATGACCCAAGAGACCCAGTACTTC. Encoded protein: CASSPTSTMTQETQYF.

In its sample, this clone was seen once. The chain couples TRBV18 to TRBJ1-5; 7 bases match TRBD1. V gave up 3 bases and J gave up 6 bases; unmatched junction bases: 8. CDR3 length equals 15 residues. The germline V gene has CDR1 KGHSH and CDR2 LQKENI. The CDR3 protein is CASSPLRDSGQPQHF. For the CDR3, the DNA is TGTGCCAGCTCACCCCTCCGGGACAGCGGTCAGCCCCAGCATTTT.

This CDR3 is CASSTPGTGRQYF. CDR3 nucleotides: TGTGCCAGCAGCACCCCGGGGACAGGGAGGCAGTACTTC. This rearrangement joins TRBV27 to TRBJ2-7; 9 nucleotides line up with TRBD1. Per germline, CDR1 MNHEY and CDR2 SMNVEV (reference sequence). This CDR3 is built from 13 residues. J gave up 9 bases and V 6 bases, and 9 bases lay outside the gene matches.

The chain has TRBV10-3 and TRBJ1-4, with 7 bases aligning to TRBD1. Germline V gene sequence: CDR1 ENHRY, CDR2 SYGVKD. V dropped 2 bases and J dropped 7; count of bases not matched to a gene: 4. The CDR3 covers 14 residues. The CDR3 DNA reads TGTGCCATCAGTGAGACAGGGGTGGGTGAAAAACTGTTTTTT. Encoded protein: CAISETGVGEKLFF.

The gene calls are TRBV4-1 and TRBJ2-5, with 9 bases fitting TRBD1. The last part of the DNA fits TRBJ2-7 better; the J call may be wrong. CDR3 length: 15 residues. Germline V lookup: CDR1 MGHRA, CDR2 YSYEKL. CDR3 protein: CASSHPGTGLYEQYF. The CDR3 DNA follows: TGCGCCAGCAGCCACCCCGGGACAGGGCTCTACGAGCAGTACTTC.

A few counts support this clone. The J gene is TRBJ1-4, the V gene TRBV2; 7 bases match TRBD1. There are 14 residues in the CDR3. Per the germline V gene, CDR1 is SNHLY and CDR2 is FYNNEI. V lost 4 bases to trimming and J lost 5 bases; unmatched junction nucleotides: 4. This chain's CDR3 is CASSAGQFNEKLFF. The CDR3 nucleotides are TGTGCCAGCAGTGCGGGACAGTTCAATGAAAAACTGTTTTTT.

In this sample, this clone turned up once. This chain connects TRBV7-8 to TRBJ2-7, with TRBD1 matching 7 bases. Germline trimming cut 4 bases from V and 0 bases from J; bases unmatched to any gene: 6. This CDR3 region has 15 residues. The germline CDR1 and CDR2 sequences are SGHVS and FQNEAQ. In nucleotides, the CDR3 is TGTGCCAGCAGCTCGCGGACAGGCTACTCCTACGAGCAGTACTTC. Protein sequence: CASSSRTGYSYEQYF. Using reference TRBV7-8 and TRBJ2-7 for the parts outside the CDR3, the full variable domain is GAGVSQSPRYKVAKRGQDVALRCDPISGHVSLFWYQQALGQGPEFLTYFQNEAQLDKSGLPSDRFFAERPEGSVSTLKIQRTQQEDSAVYLCASSSRTGYSYEQYFGPGTRLTVT.

The chain combines TRBV10-1 with TRBJ1-5, with D perhaps TRBD1 (5 bases). CDR3 length equals 15 residues. In germline, CDR1 is WNHNN, CDR2 SYGVQD (reference sequence). V was clipped by 4 bases and J by 1 base, with 11 bases between them. The CDR3 DNA is TGCGCCAGCAGTGTAGGCAGGGTGAGCAATCAGCCCCAGCATTTT. It translates to CASSVGRVSNQPQHF.